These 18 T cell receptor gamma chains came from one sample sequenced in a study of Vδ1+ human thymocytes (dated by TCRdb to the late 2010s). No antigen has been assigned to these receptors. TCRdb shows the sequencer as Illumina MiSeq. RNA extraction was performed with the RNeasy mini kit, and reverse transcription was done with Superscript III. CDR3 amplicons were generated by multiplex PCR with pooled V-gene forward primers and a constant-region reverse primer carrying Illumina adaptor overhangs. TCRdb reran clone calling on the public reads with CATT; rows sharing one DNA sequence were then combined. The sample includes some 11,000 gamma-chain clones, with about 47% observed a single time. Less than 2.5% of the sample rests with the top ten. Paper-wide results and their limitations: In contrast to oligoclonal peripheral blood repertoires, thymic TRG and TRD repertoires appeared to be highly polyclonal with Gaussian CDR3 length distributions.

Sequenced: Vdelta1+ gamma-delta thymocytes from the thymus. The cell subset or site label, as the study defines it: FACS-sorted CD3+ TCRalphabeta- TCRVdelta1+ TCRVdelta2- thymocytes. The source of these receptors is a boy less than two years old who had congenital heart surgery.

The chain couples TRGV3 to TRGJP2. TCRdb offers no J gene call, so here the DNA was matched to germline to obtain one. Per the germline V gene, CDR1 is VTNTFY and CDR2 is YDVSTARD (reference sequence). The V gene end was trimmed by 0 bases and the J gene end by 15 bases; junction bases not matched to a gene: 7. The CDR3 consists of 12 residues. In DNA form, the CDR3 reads TGTGCCACCTGGGACAGGCGGAGGGTCAAGACGTTT. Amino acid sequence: CATWDRRRVKTF.

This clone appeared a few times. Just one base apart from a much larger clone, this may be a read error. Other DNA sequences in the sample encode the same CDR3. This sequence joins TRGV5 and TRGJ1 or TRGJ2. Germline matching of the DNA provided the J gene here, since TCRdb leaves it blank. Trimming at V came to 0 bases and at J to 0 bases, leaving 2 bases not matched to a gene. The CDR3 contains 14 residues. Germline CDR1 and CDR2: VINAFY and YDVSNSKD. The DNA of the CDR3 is TGTGCCACCTGGGACAGGCTGAATTATTATAAGAAACTCTTT. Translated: CATWDRLNYYKKLF.

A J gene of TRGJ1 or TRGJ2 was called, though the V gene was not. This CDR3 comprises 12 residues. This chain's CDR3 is CATWDRPPLKLF. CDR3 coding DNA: TGTGCCACCTGGGATAGACCCCCCCTGAAACTCTTT.

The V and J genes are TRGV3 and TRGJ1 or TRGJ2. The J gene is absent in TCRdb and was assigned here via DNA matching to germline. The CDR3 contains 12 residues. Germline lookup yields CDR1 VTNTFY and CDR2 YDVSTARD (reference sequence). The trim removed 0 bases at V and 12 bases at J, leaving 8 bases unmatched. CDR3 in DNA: TGTGCCACCTGGGACAGGCATTCGGGGAAACTCTTT. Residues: CATWDRHSGKLF.

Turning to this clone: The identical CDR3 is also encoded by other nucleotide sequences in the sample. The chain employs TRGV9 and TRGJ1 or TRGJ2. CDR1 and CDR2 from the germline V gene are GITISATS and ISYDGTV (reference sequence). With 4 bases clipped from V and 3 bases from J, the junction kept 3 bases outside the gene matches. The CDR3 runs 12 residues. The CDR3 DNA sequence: TGTGCCTTGTGGGACCCTTATTATAAGAAACTCTTT. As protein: CALWDPYYKKLF.

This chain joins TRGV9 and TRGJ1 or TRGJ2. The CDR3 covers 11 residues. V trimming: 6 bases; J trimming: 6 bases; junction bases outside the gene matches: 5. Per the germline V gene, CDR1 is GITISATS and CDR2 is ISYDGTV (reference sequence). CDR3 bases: TGTGCCTTGTGGTATTCTTATAAGAAACTCTTT. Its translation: CALWYSYKKLF.

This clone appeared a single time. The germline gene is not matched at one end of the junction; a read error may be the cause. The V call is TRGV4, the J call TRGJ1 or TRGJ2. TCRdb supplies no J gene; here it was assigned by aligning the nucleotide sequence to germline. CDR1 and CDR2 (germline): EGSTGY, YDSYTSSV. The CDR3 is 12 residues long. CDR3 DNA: TGTGCCACCGGGGATTCAATCTATAAGAAACTCTTT. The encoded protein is CATGDSIYKKLF.

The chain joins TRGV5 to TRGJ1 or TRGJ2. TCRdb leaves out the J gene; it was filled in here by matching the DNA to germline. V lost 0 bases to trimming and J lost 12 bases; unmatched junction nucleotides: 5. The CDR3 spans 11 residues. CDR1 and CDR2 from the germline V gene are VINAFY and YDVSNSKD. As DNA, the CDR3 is TGTGCCACCTGGGACAGGCTAGTGAAACTCTTT. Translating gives CATWDRLVKLF.

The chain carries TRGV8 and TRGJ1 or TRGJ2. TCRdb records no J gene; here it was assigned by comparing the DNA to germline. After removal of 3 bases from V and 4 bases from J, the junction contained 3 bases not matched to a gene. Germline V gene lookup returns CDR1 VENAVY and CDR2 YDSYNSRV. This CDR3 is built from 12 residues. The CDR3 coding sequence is TGTGCCACCTGGGATGAATATTATAAGAAACTCTTT. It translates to CATWDEYYKKLF.

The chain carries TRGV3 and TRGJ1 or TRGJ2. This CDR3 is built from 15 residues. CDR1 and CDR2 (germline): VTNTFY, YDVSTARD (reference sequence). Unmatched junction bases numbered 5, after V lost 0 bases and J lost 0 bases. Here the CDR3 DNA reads TGTGCCACCTGGGACAGGCTTAGGAATTATTATAAGAAACTCTTT. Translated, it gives CATWDRLRNYYKKLF.

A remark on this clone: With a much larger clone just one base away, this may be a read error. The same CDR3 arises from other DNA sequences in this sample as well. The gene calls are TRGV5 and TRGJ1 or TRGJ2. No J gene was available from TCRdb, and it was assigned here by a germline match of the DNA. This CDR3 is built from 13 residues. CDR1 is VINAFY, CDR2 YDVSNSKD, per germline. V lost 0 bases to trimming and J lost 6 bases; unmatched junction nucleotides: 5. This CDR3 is CATWDRPRYKKLF. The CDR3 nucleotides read TGTGCCACCTGGGACAGGCCGCGTTATAAGAAACTCTTT.

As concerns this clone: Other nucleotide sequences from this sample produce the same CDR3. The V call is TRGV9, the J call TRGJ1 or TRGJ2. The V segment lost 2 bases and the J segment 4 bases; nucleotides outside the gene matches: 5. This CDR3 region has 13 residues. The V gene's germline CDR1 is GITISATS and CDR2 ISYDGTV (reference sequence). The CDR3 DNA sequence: TGTGCCTTGTGGGAGGCCCGCTATTATAAGAAACTCTTT. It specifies CALWEARYYKKLF.

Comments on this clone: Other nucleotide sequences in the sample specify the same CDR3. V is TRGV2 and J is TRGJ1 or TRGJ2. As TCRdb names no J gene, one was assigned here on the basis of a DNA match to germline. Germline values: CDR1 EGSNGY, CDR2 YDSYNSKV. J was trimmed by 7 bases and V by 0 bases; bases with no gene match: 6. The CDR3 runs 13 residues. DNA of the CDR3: TGTGCCACCTGGGACGGGCTACGGTATAAGAAACTCTTT. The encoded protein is CATWDGLRYKKLF.

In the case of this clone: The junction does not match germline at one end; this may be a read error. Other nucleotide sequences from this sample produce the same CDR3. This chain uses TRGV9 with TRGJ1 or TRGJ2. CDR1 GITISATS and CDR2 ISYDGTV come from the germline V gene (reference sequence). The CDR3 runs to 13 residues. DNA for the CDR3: TGTGCCCTGTGGGAGGTGCAAGGGTATAAGAAACTATTT. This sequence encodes CALWEVQGYKKLF.

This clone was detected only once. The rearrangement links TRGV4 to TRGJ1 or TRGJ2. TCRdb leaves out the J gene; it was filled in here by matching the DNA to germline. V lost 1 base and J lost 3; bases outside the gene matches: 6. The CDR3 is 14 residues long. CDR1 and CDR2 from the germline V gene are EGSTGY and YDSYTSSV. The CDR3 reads CATWDGGGYYKKLF. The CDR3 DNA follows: TGTGCCACCTGGGATGGCGGGGGTTATTATAAGAAACTCTTT.

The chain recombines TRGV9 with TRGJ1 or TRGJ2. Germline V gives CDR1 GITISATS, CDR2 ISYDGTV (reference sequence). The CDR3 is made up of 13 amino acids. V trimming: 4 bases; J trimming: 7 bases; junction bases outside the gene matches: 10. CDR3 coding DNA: TGTGCCTTGTGGGATCAAGACGAATATAAGAAACTCTTT. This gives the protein CALWDQDEYKKLF.

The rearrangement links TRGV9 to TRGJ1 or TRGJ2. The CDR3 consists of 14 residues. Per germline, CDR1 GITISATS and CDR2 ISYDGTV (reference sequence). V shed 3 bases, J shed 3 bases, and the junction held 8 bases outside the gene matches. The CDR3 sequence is CALWEHAFYYKKLF. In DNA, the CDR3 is TGTGCCTTGTGGGAGCATGCCTTTTATTATAAGAAACTCTTT.

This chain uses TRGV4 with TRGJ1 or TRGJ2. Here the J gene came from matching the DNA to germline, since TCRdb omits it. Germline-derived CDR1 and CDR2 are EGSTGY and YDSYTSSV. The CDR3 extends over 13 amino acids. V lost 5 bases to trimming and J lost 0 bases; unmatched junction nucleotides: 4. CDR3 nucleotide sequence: TGTGCCACCTGGGTCCAGAATTATTATAAGAAACTCTTT. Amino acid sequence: CATWVQNYYKKLF.